These T cell receptor beta chains were read from a single sample in a study of T cells in Graves' hyperthyroidism and ophthalmopathy. MiXCR, run by TCRdb on the multiplex PCR reads, gives a single entry per CDR3 protein. The top ten hold about 10% of the sample, which has about 520,000 distinct CDR3 sequences, approximately 24% seen once. The sequenced material came from blood. These receptors were collected from a woman in her 30s with Graves' ophthalmopathy. CDR3s include the opening cysteine and the closing phenylalanine or tryptophan. D genes are given only for firm matches. Clone size appears in some rows only: once, few, many, or a class for an expanded clone.

v_call,d_call,j_call,clone_size,cdr3_aa
TRBV6-2/TRBV6-3,-,TRBJ2-7,few,CAAETSYEQYF
TRBV2,-,TRBJ1-2,many,CASSVLGLGQDGYTF
TRBV6-2/TRBV6-3,-,TRBJ2-2,many,CASSGTNTGELFF
TRBV19,-,TRBJ1-2,few,CASSIGARNGYTF
TRBV24-1,-,TRBJ1-1,many,CATSDSNGVNTEAFF
TRBV6-4,TRBD1,TRBJ2-5,-,CASSDLQTGVVTPDPEETQYF
TRBV20-1,-,TRBJ2-7,many,CSAGGGGATSSYEQYF
TRBV12-3/TRBV12-4,-,TRBJ1-2,-,CASSLLDRTCYGYTF
TRBV12-3/TRBV12-4,-,TRBJ2-5,once,CASSLAEVGVQETQYF
TRBV6-1,-,TRBJ1-2,-,CASSEGESRGYTF
TRBV6-1,TRBD1,TRBJ1-5,-,CASSVAGGGNNQPQHF
TRBV6-2/TRBV6-3,TRBD2,TRBJ2-7,many,CATHRGGSSYEQYF
TRBV20-1,TRBD1,TRBJ1-1,-,CSASQGTGTEAFF
TRBV19,TRBD1,TRBJ2-7,-,CASRRDRNYEQYF
TRBV12-3/TRBV12-4,-,TRBJ1-1,many,CASSLADGSEAFF
TRBV7-9,TRBD2,TRBJ2-7,many,CASSSMPREAGEQYF
TRBV20-1,-,TRBJ1-1,many,CSASLPGDTEAFF
TRBV27,-,TRBJ1-1,many,CASSLNPFSGEAFF
TRBV25-1,TRBD1,TRBJ2-7,-,CASSDTRQGANYEQYF
TRBV6-5,-,TRBJ1-2,few,CASSYSVTTNYGYTF
TRBV28,-,TRBJ2-7,-,CASSLVARSSYEQYF
TRBV6-1,TRBD1,TRBJ2-2,many,CASQKQGANTGELFF
TRBV6-1,-,TRBJ1-3,-,CASSEVMEASGNTIYF
TRBV20-1,TRBD1,TRBJ2-7,-,CSASPGQGKQYF
TRBV5-1,TRBD2,TRBJ2-7,many,CASSDGTSFYEQYF
TRBV25-1,-,TRBJ1-5,few,CASSDASFNQPQHF
TRBV6-2/TRBV6-3,-,TRBJ1-5,many,CASSTPGGRQPQHF
TRBV28,TRBD1,TRBJ1-6,-,CAIGDREVNSPLHF
TRBV7-9,-,TRBJ1-2,-,CASSPPGGGYGYTF
TRBV7-9,-,TRBJ2-3,many,CASSSRAAGVADTQYF
TRBV30,TRBD2,TRBJ2-5,many,CAFQRGGRETQYF
TRBV6-1,-,TRBJ2-5,-,CASSPTVASQETQYF
TRBV6-2/TRBV6-3,-,TRBJ2-7,many,CASRSAYYEQYF
TRBV11-1,TRBD2,TRBJ2-5,many,CASSLLLAEETQYF
TRBV7-3,TRBD2,TRBJ2-1,-,CASSPGTSGPQQFF
TRBV20-1,TRBD1,TRBJ2-2,-,CSARGQGATEELFF
TRBV19,-,TRBJ2-1,-,CASSIDVPGRNEQFF
TRBV5-1,-,TRBJ2-7,many,CASSADNNYEQYF
TRBV10-3,TRBD1,TRBJ2-3,many,CAIRPGTETTDTQYF
TRBV15,-,TRBJ1-1,-,CATSTNLRGGMNTEAFF
TRBV6-2/TRBV6-3,-,TRBJ1-1,-,CASSYRSTLNTEAFF
TRBV11-2,-,TRBJ2-7,many,CASSKGRGYEQYF
TRBV12-3/TRBV12-4,TRBD1,TRBJ1-1,-,CASSLLTGGDNTEAFF
TRBV12-3/TRBV12-4,TRBD1,TRBJ1-2,-,CASSYGDREFYGYTF
TRBV30,-,TRBJ1-1,many,CAWSSQHEAFF
TRBV28,TRBD2,TRBJ2-3,-,CASSFPLAGGPSADTQYF
TRBV2,-,TRBJ1-2,many,CASSELRADGYTF
TRBV5-1,-,TRBJ1-2,many,CASSLRGPNYGYTF
TRBV12-3/TRBV12-4,TRBD2,TRBJ2-7,-,CASSSRLADEQYF
TRBV11-2,-,TRBJ2-5,many,CASSRRGTVLYQETQYF
TRBV12-5,-,TRBJ1-5,many,CASGLVTGRSNQPQHF
TRBV6-1,TRBD1,TRBJ2-7,few,CASSPGTGLLEQYF
TRBV12-3/TRBV12-4,-,TRBJ2-5,many,CASTLTSTDLQETQYF